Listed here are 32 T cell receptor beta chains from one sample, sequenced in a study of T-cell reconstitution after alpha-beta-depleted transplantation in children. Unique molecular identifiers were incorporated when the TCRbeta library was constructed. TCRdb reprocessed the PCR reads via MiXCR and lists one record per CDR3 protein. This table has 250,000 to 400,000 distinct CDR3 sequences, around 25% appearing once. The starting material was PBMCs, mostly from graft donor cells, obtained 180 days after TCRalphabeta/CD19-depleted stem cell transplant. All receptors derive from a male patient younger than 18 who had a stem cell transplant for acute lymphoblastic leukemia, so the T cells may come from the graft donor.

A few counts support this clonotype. The CDR3 spells CASSSGLAGRNEQFF. CDR3 nucleotides: TGTGCCAGCAGCTCGGGACTAGCGGGGCGCAATGAGCAGTTCTTC. The chain carries TRBV5-4 and TRBJ2-1, with 13 bases identical to TRBD2. Germline CDR1 SGHNT, CDR2 YYREEE (reference sequence). V trimming: 3 bases; J trimming: 6 bases; junction bases outside the gene matches: 3. CDR3 length equals 15 residues.

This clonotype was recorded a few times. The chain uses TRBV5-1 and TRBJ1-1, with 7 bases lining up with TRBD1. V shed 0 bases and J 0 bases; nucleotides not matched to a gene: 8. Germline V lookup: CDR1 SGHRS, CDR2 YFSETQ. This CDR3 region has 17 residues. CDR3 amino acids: CASSLARDSTLNTEAFF. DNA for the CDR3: TGCGCCAGCAGCTTGGCCCGGGACAGTACTCTGAACACTGAAGCTTTCTTT.

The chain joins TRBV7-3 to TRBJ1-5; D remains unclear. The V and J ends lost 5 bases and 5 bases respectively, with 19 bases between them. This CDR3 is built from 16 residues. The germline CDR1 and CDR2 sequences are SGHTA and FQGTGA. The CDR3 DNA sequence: TGTGCCAGCAGCATGTCCCTGCCTATAGGGCATCAGCCCCAGCATTTT. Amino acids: CASSMSLPIGHQPQHF.

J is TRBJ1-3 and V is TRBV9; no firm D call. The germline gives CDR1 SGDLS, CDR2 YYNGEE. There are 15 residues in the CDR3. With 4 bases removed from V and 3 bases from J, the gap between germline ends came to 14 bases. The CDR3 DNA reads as TGTGCCAGCAGCCTTCGGATGGGCGGTGGAAACACCATATATTTT. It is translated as CASSLRMGGGNTIYF. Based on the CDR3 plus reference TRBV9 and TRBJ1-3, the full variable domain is DSGVTQTPKHLITATGQRVTLRCSPRSGDLSVYWYQQSLDQGLQFLIQYYNGEERAKGNILERFSAQQFPDLHSELNLSSLELGDSALYFCASSLRMGGGNTIYFGEGSWLTVV.

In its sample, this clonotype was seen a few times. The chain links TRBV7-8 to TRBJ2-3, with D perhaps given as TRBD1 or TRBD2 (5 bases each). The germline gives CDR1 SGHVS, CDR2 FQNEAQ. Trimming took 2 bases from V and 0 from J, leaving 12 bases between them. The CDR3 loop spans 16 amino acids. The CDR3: CASSLRDGSSTDTQYF. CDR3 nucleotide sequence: TGTGCCAGCAGCTTACGGGACGGCTCTAGCACAGATACGCAGTATTTT.

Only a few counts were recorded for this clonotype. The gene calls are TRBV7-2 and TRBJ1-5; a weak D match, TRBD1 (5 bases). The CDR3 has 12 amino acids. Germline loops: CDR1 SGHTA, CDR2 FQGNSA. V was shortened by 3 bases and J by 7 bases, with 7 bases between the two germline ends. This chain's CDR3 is CASSFRGQPQHF. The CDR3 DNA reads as TGTGCCAGCAGCTTCCGGGGGCAGCCCCAGCATTTT.

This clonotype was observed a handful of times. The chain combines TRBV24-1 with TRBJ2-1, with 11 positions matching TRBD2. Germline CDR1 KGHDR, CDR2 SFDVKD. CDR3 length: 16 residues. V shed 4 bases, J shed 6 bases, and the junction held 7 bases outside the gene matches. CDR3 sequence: CATSEASGRIVNEQFF. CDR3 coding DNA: TGTGCCACCAGTGAGGCTAGCGGGAGGATCGTCAATGAGCAGTTCTTC.

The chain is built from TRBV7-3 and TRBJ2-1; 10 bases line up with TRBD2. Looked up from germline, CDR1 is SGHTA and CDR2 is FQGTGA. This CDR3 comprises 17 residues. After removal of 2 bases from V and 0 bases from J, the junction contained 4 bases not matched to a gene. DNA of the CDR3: TGTGCCAGCAGCTTAGGTGGACTAGCGGACTCCTACAATGAGCAGTTCTTC. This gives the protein CASSLGGLADSYNEQFF.

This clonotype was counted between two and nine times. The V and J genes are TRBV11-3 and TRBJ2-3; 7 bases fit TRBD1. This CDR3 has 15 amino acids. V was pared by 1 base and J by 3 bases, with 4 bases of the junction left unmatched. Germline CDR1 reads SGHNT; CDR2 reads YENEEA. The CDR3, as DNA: TGTGCCAGCAGCTTAGGAGGGGGCTGGACAGATACGCAGTATTTT. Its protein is CASSLGGGWTDTQYF.

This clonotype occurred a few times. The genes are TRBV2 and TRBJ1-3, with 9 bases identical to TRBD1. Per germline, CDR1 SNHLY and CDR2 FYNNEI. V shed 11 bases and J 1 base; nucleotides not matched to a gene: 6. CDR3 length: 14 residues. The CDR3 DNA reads TGTGCCGCCCAACAGGGGGCATCTGGAAACACCATATATTTT. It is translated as CAAQQGASGNTIYF.

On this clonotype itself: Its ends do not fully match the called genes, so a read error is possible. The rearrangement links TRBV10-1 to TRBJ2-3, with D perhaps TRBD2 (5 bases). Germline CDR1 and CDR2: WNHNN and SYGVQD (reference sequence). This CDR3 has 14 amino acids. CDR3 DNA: TGCGCCAGCAGTGAGGAGCGGCCCACAGATACGCCGTATTTT. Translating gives CASSEERPTDTPYF.

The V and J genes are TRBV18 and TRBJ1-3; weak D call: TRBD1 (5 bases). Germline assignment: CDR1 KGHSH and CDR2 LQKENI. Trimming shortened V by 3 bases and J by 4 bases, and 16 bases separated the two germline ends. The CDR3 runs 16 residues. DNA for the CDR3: TGTGCCAGCTCACCCCTTGTAGGGACGCAAGGAAACACCATATATTTT. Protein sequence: CASSPLVGTQGNTIYF. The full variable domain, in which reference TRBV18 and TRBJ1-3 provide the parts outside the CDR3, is NAGVMQNPRHLVRRRGQEARLRCSPMKGHSHVYWYRQLPEEGLKFMVYLQKENIIDESGMPKERFSAEFPKEGPSILRIQQVVRGDSAAYFCASSPLVGTQGNTIYFGEGSWLTVV.

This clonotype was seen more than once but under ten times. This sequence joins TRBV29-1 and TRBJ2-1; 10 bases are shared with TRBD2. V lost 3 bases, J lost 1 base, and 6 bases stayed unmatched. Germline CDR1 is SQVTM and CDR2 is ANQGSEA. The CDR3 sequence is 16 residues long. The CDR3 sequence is CSVDGLAGVSYNEQFF. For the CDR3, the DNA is TGCAGCGTTGATGGGCTAGCGGGAGTGTCCTACAATGAGCAGTTCTTC.

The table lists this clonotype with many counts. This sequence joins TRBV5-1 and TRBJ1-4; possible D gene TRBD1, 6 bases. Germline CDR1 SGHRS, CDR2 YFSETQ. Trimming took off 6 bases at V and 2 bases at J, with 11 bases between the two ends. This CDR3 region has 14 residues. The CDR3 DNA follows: TGCGCCAGCACCACAGGGCGGACTAATGAAAAACTGTTTTTT. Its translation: CASTTGRTNEKLFF.

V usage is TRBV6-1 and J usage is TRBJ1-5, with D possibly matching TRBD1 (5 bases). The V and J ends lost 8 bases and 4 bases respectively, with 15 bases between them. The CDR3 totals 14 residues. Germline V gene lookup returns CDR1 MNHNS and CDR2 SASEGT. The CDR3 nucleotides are TGTGCCAGCCTCGAGACAGTGGGGAATCAGCCCCAGCATTTT. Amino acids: CASLETVGNQPQHF.

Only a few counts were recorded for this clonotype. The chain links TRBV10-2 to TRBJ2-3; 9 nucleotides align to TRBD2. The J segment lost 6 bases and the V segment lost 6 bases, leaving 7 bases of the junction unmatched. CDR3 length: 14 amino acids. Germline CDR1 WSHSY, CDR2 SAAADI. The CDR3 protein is CASRLAGTSDTQYF. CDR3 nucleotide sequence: TGCGCCAGCAGGCTAGCGGGGACCTCGGATACGCAGTATTTT.

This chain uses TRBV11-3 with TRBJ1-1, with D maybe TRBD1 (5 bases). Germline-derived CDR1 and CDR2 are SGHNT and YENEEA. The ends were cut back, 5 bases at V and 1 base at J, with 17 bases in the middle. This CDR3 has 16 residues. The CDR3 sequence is CASSPSGQGGNTEAFF. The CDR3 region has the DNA TGTGCCAGCAGCCCAAGTGGGCAGGGTGGGAACACTGAAGCTTTCTTT.

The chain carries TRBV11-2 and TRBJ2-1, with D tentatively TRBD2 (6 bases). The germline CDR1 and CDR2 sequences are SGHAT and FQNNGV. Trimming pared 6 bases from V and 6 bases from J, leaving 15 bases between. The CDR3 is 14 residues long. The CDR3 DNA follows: TGTGCCAGCAGGTCTGAACTAGCCTCCAATGAGCAGTTCTTC. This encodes CASRSELASNEQFF. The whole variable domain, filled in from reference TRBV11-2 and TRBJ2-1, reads EAGVAQSPRYKIIEKRQSVAFWCNPISGHATLYWYQQILGQGPKLLIQFQNNGVVDDSQLPKDRFSAERLKGVDSTLKIQPAKLEDSAVYLCASRSELASNEQFFGPGTRLTVL.

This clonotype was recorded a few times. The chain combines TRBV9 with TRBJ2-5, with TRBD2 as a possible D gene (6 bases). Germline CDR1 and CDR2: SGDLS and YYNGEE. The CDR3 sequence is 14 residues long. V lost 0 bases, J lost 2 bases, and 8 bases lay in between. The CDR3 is CASSVGGTQETQYF. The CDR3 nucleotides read TGTGCCAGCAGCGTAGGTGGGACTCAAGAGACCCAGTACTTC.

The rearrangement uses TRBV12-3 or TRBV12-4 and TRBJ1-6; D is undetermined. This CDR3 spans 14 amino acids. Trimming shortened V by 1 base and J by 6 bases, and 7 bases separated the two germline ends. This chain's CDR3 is CASSLGQPNSPLHF. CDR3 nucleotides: TGTGCCAGCAGTTTAGGACAACCTAATTCACCCCTCCACTTT.

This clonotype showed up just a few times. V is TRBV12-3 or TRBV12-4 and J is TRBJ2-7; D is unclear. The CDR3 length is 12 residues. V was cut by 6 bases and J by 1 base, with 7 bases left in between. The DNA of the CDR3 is TGTGCCAGCAGGAAAACTTCCTACGAGCAGTACTTC. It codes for CASRKTSYEQYF.

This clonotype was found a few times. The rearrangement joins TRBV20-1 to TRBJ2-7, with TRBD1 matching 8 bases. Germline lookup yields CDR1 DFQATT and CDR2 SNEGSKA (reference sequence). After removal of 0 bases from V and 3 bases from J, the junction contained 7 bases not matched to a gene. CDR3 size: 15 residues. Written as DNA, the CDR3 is TGCAGTGCTAGAGATCATGGACAGGGAAGCTACGAGCAGTACTTC. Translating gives CSARDHGQGSYEQYF.

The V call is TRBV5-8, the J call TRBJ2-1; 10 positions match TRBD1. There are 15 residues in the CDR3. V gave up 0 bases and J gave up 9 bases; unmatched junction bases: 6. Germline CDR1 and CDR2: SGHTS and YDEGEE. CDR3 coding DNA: TGTGCCAGCAGCTTGGCCCGGGACAGGGGTGGTGAGCAGTTCTTC. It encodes CASSLARDRGGEQFF. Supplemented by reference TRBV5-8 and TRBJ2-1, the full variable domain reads EAGVTQSPTHLIKTRGQQATLRCSPISGHTSVYWYQQALGLGLQFLLWYDEGEERNRGNFPPRFSGRQFPNYSSELNVNALELEDSALYLCASSLARDRGGEQFFGPGTRLTVL.

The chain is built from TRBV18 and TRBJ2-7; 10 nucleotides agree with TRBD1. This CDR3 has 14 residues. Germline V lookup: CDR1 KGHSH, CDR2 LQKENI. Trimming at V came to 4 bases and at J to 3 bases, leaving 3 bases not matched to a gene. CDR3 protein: CASSRGDRGYEQYF. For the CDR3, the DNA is TGTGCCAGCTCACGAGGGGACAGGGGCTACGAGCAGTACTTC. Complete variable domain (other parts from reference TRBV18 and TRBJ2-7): NAGVMQNPRHLVRRRGQEARLRCSPMKGHSHVYWYRQLPEEGLKFMVYLQKENIIDESGMPKERFSAEFPKEGPSILRIQQVVRGDSAAYFCASSRGDRGYEQYFGPGTRLTVT.

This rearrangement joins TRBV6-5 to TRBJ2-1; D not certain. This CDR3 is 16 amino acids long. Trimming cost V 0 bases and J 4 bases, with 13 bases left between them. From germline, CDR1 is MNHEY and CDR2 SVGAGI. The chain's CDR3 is CASSYSRGPWYNEQFF. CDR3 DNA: TGTGCCAGCAGTTACTCCCGCGGTCCCTGGTACAATGAGCAGTTCTTC.

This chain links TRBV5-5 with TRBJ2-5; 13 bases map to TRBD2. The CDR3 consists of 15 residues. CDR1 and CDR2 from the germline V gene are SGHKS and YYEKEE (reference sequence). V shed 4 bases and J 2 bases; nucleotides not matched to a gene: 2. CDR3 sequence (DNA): TGTGCCAGCAGCACTAGCGGGAGGGGTCAAGAGACCCAGTACTTC. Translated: CASSTSGRGQETQYF.

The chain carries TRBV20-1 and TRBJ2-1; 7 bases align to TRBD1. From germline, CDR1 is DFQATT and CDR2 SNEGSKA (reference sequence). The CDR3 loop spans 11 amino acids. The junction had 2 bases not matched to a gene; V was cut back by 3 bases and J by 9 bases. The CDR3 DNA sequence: TGCAGTGCTAGTTGGACAGGTGAGCAGTTCTTC. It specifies CSASWTGEQFF.

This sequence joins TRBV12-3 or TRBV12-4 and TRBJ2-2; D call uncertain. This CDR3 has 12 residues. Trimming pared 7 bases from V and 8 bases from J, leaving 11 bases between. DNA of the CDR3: TGTGCCAGCACCATAGTTTCTGGGGAGCTGTTTTTT. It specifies CASTIVSGELFF.

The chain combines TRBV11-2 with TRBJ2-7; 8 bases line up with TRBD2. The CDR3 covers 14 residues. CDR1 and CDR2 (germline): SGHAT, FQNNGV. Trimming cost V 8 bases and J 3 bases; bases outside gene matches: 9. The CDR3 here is CASGVRLASYEQYF. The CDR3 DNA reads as TGTGCCAGCGGAGTTCGACTAGCGAGCTACGAGCAGTACTTC.

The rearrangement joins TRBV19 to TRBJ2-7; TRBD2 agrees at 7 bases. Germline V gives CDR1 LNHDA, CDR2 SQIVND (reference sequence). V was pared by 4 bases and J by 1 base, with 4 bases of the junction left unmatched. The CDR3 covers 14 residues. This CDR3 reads CASSTSSGSYEQYF. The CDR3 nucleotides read TGTGCCAGTAGTACGTCTAGCGGTTCCTACGAGCAGTACTTC.

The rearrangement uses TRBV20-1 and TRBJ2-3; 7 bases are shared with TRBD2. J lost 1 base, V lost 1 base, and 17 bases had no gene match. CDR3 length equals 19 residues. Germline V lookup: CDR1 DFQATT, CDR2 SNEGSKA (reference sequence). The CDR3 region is CSARVGGRRTWRGTDTQYF. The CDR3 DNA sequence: TGCAGTGCTAGAGTGGGGGGGAGAAGAACCTGGAGGGGCACAGATACGCAGTATTTT.

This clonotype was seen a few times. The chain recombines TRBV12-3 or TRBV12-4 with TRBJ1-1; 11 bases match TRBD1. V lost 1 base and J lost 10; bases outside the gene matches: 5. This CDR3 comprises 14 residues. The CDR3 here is CASSLGPDRGRAFF. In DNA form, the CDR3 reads TGTGCCAGCAGTTTAGGGCCGGACAGGGGGCGAGCTTTCTTT.